Listed below are T cell receptor beta chains from one sample, sequenced in a study of persistence of HIV-infected CD4 T cells. Sequenced by immunoSEQ multiplex PCR; TCRdb stores in-frame clones only, minus some. The top ten hold 15% to 20% of the sample, which has about 32,000 clones, around four fifths seen once. No antigen is known for these receptors. The sample consisted of CD4+ T cells sorted from PBMCs after 18-hour stimulation, taken from a patient who received antiretroviral therapy. These receptors were obtained from an adult woman with HIV who was CMV-seropositive. CDR3s include the opening cysteine and the closing phenylalanine or tryptophan.

>TRBV9
CASSTRLGVGELFF
>TRBV23-1
CASSQGAAWYSNQPQHF
>TRBV13
CASSRGLAGDSYNEQFF
>TRBV11-3
CASSRTGANTEAFF
>TRBV24-1
CATSPGGRGTGYEKLFF
>TRBV9
CASSGPGTRGEKLFF
>TRBV19
CASRRTGSNYGYTF
>TRBV29-1
CSVGGGPLYGYTF
>TRBV7-2
CASSVWSNEKLFF
>TRBV5-1
CASSLQGVSYNEQFF
>TRBV18
CASSGTGIETQYF
>TRBV10-3
CAIRKTGGEGYEQYF
>TRBV5-1
CASRLGTGPEAFF
>TRBV5-1
CASSLEGRADEQYF
>TRBV9
CASSASYRGAENEQYF
>TRBV19
CASSGTPGLAGGRGYNEQFF
>TRBV6-1
CASSEPGTSGTYEQYF
>TRBV28
CAISGGAFKNIQYF
>TRBV28
CASSSRGLGANVLTF
>TRBV2
CASSSGGKNTEAFF
>TRBV7-2
CASSLSGLISGANVLTF
>TRBV19
CASTPQRDTEAFF
>TRBV5-1
CASSLLAVGSYEQYF
>TRBV18
CASSPPSGTGGLGAFF
>TRBV12-5
CASGPPGTGNTIYF
>TRBV28
CASTLGQGNFYGYTF
>TRBV4-1
CASSQQVRIYEQYF
>TRBV30
CACQGDTEAFF
>TRBV19
CASSRTWNTEAFF
>TRBV7-9
CASSYQTGSEDGYTF
>TRBV5-8
CASSLMGQMNTEAFF
>TRBV7-9
CAGERISTDTQYF
>TRBV2
CASSEASQGGYGYTF
>TRBV9
CASSVGSGGNQETQYF
>TRBV14
CASSQVLGELFF
>TRBV6-2/TRBV6-3
CASSYSDQTYNEQFF
>TRBV28
CASSLYQGHYEQYF
>TRBV6-1
CASSEQLAGGTDTQYF
>TRBV18
CASSQNRQGEGYGYTF
>TRBV4-2
CASSLGLAGGTDTQYF
>TRBV18
CASSTRTGVHEQYF
>TRBV9
CASSVGGYTEAFF
>TRBV18
CASSYEAALQETQYF
>TRBV14
CASSHMGRETQYF
>TRBV7-2
CASSATANTEAFF
>TRBV18
CASSPPGGGGSKNIQYF
>TRBV7-9
CASSSSGAGLPSSYEQYF
>TRBV11-1
CASSFVHSSGNTIYF